This TCR beta chain was observed in a study of blood T cell repertoires in COVID-19. Study background: Some COVID-19 samples were acute and others convalescent; all came from the United States, Italy and Spain. T cells, B-cell-depleted T cells, or PBMCs provided the cDNA or gDNA that served as material.

CDR3 length equals 14 residues. V trimming: 4 bases; J trimming: 9 bases; junction bases outside the gene matches: 5. Germline CDR1 LGHDT, CDR2 YNNKEL (reference sequence). Per the original methods: Amplification from reference gene primers served as the basis for estimated nucleated cell counts. Only in-frame clones appear in the TCRdb table, and some are missing; sequencing was by immunoSEQ multiplex PCR. That table is the source of V, J and clone size, and D and trimming were worked out from the DNA. The sample shows roughly 150,000 clones, about 79% of them seen only once. The clonotype was recovered from a woman in her fifties or sixties in a cohort sampled during active or convalescent COVID-19. This chain joins TRBV3-1 (or the pseudogene TRBV3-2) and TRBJ2-1, with 11 bases aligning to TRBD2. Sequenced sample: peripheral blood. CDR3 sequence reads: CASSPSGGQVEQFF. The CDR3 nucleotides are TGTGCCAGCAGCCCTAGCGGGGGGCAGGTTGAGCAGTTCTTC.